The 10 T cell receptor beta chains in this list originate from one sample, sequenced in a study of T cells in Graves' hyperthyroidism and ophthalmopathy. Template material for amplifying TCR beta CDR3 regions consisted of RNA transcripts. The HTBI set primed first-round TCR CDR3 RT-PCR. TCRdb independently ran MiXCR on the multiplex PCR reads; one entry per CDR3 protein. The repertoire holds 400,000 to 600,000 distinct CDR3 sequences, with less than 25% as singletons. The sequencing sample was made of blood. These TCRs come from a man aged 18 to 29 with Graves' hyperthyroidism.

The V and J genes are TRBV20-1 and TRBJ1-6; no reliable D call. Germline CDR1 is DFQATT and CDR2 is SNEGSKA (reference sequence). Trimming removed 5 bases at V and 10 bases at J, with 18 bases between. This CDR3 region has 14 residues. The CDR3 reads CSAQNLGKWSPLHF. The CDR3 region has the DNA TGCAGTGCTCAAAACTTGGGGAAATGGTCACCCCTCCACTTT.

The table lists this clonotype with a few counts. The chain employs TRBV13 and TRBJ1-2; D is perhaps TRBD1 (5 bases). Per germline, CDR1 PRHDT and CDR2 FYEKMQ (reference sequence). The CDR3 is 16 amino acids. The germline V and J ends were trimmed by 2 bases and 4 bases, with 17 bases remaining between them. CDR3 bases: TGTGCCAGCAGCTTATTAGGGGAGGTGGAAGTCTATGGCTACACCTTC. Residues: CASSLLGEVEVYGYTF.

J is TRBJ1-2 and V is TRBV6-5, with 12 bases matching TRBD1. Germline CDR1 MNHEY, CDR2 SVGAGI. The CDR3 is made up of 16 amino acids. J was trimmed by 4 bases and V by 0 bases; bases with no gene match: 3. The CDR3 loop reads CASSYSGTGGVYGYTF. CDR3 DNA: TGTGCCAGCAGTTACTCGGGGACAGGGGGCGTCTATGGCTACACCTTC.

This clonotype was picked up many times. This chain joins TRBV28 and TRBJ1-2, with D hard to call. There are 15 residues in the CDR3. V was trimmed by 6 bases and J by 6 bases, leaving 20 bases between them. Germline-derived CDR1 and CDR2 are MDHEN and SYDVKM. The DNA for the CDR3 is TGTGCCAGCAGCCCCCCCATTTATCCGGAGGATGGCTACACCTTC. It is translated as CASSPPIYPEDGYTF.

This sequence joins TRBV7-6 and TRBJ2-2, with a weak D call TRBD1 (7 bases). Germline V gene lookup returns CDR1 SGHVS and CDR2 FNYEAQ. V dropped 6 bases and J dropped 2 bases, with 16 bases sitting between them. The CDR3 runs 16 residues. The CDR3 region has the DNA TGTGCCAGCAGGTCACTCCAGGGGGGAAACACCGGGGAGCTGTTTTTT. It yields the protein CASRSLQGGNTGELFF.

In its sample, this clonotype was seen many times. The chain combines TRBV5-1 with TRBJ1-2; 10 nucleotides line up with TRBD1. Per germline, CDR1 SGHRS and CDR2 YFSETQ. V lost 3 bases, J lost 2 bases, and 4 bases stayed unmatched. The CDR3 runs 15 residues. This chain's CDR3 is CASSSGQGYNYGYTF. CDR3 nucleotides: TGCGCCAGCAGCTCGGGACAGGGGTACAACTATGGCTACACCTTC.

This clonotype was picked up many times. The CDR3 is CASSLRGQFSYEQYF. The DNA of the CDR3 is TGTGCCAGCAGCTTGAGGGGGCAATTCTCCTACGAGCAGTACTTC. The chain employs TRBV7-2 and TRBJ2-7, with 7 bases aligning to TRBD1. The germline V gene encodes CDR1 SGHTA and CDR2 FQGNSA. Trimming at V came to 3 bases and at J to 0 bases, leaving 5 bases not matched to a gene. The CDR3 extends over 15 amino acids.

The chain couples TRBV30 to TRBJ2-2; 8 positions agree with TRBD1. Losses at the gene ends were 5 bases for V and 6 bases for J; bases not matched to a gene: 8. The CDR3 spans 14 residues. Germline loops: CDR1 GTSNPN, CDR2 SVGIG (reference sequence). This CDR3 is CAWGGQGVAGELFF. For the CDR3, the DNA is TGTGCCTGGGGAGGACAGGGAGTCGCCGGGGAGCTGTTTTTT.

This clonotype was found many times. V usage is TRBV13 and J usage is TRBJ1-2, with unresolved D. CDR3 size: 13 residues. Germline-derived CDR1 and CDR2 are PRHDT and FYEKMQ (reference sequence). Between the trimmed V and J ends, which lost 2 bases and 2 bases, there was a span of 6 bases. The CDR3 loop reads CASSLKQNYGYTF. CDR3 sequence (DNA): TGTGCCAGCAGCTTAAAACAGAACTATGGCTACACCTTC.

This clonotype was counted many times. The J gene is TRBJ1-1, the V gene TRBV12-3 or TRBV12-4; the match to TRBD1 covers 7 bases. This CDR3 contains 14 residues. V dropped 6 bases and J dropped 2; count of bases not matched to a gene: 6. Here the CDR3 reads CASRRQGFNTEAFF. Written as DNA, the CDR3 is TGTGCCAGCAGAAGACAGGGATTTAACACTGAAGCTTTCTTT.